This T cell receptor (beta chain) is drawn from a study of blood T cell repertoires in COVID-19. Study overall: Samples of COVID-19 (acute and convalescent) were obtained from the United States, Italy and Spain. The analysed material was cDNA or gDNA that came from T cells, B-cell-depleted T cells, or PBMCs.

V was clipped by 2 bases and J by 8 bases, with 9 bases between them. CDR3 length: 13 residues. Germline V gene sequence: CDR1 LGHNA, CDR2 YSLEER. Assay used: immunoSEQ multiplex PCR; TCRdb lists only in-frame clones, some missing. The sample lists 330,000 or so clones; roughly 90% were seen once. The origin of this receptor is a man younger than 45 with COVID-19, enrolled during active disease. What was sequenced was peripheral blood. The chain is built from TRBV4-3 and TRBJ2-2, with no clear D. CDR3 DNA sequence: TGCGCCAGCAGCCAACAGGTCCCGGGGGAGCTGTTTTTT. It is translated as CASSQQVPGELFF.